The 12 T cell receptor beta chains reported below all come from one sample, sequenced in a study of T cells after yellow fever vaccination. TCRdb fed the 5' RACE reads into MiXCR, producing one record per CDR3 protein. This table has about 320,000 distinct CDR3 sequences, 4% to 5.5% appearing once. The sequencing here drew on PBMCs, taken 15 days after the yellow fever booster vaccination. These receptor sequences come from a man between 18 and 35 years old who received the YFV17D yellow fever vaccine.

About this clonotype itself: Its ends do not fully match the called genes, so a read error is possible. The V call is TRBV3-1, the J call TRBJ2-3, with D possibly being TRBD2 (7 bases). The CDR3 is 16 amino acids. CDR1 is LGHDT and CDR2 is YNNKEL in the germline V gene (reference sequence). The CDR3 coding sequence is TGTGCCAGCAGCCAAGTGGCGGGGGCCTCCACAGATAGGCAGTATTTT. Amino acid sequence: CASSQVAGASTDRQYF.

The rearrangement joins TRBV19 to TRBJ1-5, with D perhaps matching TRBD1 (6 bases). CDR3 size: 14 residues. Trimming took 6 bases from V and 3 from J, leaving 12 bases between them. Germline CDR1 LNHDA, CDR2 SQIVND (reference sequence). The CDR3 coding sequence is TGTGCCAGTAGATACAGGGTTAACAATCAGCCCCAGCATTTT. Translation: CASRYRVNNQPQHF.

This clonotype was detected a few times. The chain has TRBV6-1 and TRBJ1-1; D remains unclear. Trimming cost V 7 bases and J 2 bases, with 8 bases left between them. Germline CDR1 reads MNHNS; CDR2 reads SASEGT. CDR3 length equals 12 residues. Written as DNA, the CDR3 is TGTGCCAGCAACGAGGGTAACACTGAAGCTTTCTTT. It yields the protein CASNEGNTEAFF.

This clonotype was picked up many times. The J gene is TRBJ2-2, the V gene TRBV18; D unclear. V lost 1 base to trimming and J lost 4 bases, with 1 base between them. This CDR3 is built from 12 residues. CDR1 is KGHSH and CDR2 is LQKENI in the germline V gene. The CDR3, as DNA: TGTGCCAGCTCACCACGCACCGGGGAGCTGTTTTTT. Translated: CASSPRTGELFF.

This clonotype showed up many times. CDR3 in DNA: TGTGCCAGCACCTTGTGGACTGAAGCTTTCTTT. Protein product: CASTLWTEAFF. The rearrangement joins TRBV28 to TRBJ1-1, with D unclear. In germline, CDR1 is MDHEN, CDR2 SYDVKM. V was trimmed by 7 bases and J by 5 bases, leaving 8 bases between them. The CDR3 loop spans 11 amino acids.

This clonotype was seen a few times. The chain carries TRBV9 and TRBJ2-2; 7 positions match TRBD2. Per germline, CDR1 SGDLS and CDR2 YYNGEE. This CDR3 is built from 17 residues. V gave up 1 base and J gave up 4 bases; unmatched junction bases: 10. The CDR3 spells CASSVPSGEGSTGELFF. Written as DNA, the CDR3 is TGTGCCAGCAGCGTACCGTCTGGGGAGGGGTCCACCGGGGAGCTGTTTTTT.

The gene calls are TRBV7-2 and TRBJ1-2; 7 bases line up with TRBD1. Trimming cost V 4 bases and J 1 base; bases outside gene matches: 6. CDR1 is SGHTA, CDR2 FQGNSA, per germline. The CDR3 consists of 15 residues. The CDR3 here is CASSSPGQINYGYTF. CDR3 in DNA: TGTGCCAGCAGCTCTCCGGGACAGATTAACTATGGCTACACCTTC.

The chain recombines TRBV12-3 or TRBV12-4 with TRBJ1-5, with D possibly TRBD1 on 6 matching bases. The CDR3 runs 15 residues. V lost 5 bases, J lost 5 bases, and 16 bases lay in between. CDR3 sequence reads: CASSPRGGPDQPQHF. CDR3 DNA sequence: TGTGCCAGCAGTCCAAGAGGGGGTCCGGATCAGCCCCAGCATTTT.

This clonotype was found many times. This rearrangement joins TRBV7-2 to TRBJ2-4; D is unresolved. The germline V gene has CDR1 SGHTA and CDR2 FQGNSA. The CDR3 totals 14 residues. V was clipped by 5 bases and J by 2 bases, with 10 bases between them. The CDR3 is CASSHQRTKNIQYF. CDR3 sequence (DNA): TGTGCCAGCAGCCACCAGAGAACCAAAAACATTCAGTACTTC.

A few counts support this clonotype. The chain combines TRBV7-2 with TRBJ2-7, with 11 bases fitting TRBD2. In germline, CDR1 is SGHTA, CDR2 FQGNSA. Trimming cost V 4 bases and J 4 bases; bases outside gene matches: 12. The length of the CDR3 is 17 residues. The DNA of the CDR3 is TGTGCCAGCAGCTACACTACTAGCGGGGGAATTCCGTACGAGCAGTACTTC. Translated: CASSYTTSGGIPYEQYF.

The chain couples TRBV5-1 to TRBJ2-5, with 8 bases that match TRBD2. CDR3 length: 15 amino acids. Germline V gene data show CDR1 as SGHRS and CDR2 as YFSETQ. V was clipped by 6 bases and J by 9 bases; unmatched bases: 16. CDR3 amino acids: CASTSPGGALGAQYF. The CDR3 DNA sequence: TGCGCCAGCACCTCCCCCGGGGGGGCCCTCGGGGCCCAGTACTTC.

This clonotype was counted ten times or more. The chain employs TRBV7-9 and TRBJ1-5; D remains ambiguous. V lost 2 bases and J 2 bases, leaving 10 bases between the germline ends. Germline CDR1 and CDR2: SEHNR and FQNEAQ (reference sequence). This CDR3 comprises 15 residues. The CDR3: CASSLYPGGNQPQHF. The CDR3 DNA reads TGTGCCAGCAGCTTATATCCAGGAGGCAATCAGCCCCAGCATTTT.